This record concerns one T cell receptor (beta chain) sequence. Data came from immunoSEQ multiplex PCR; TCRdb stores just in-frame clones and leaves some out. The sample has some 62,000 clones, about 92% seen once. The sample is drawn from a study of OX40 agonist ivuxolimab in advanced cancers. V lost 3 bases, J lost 5 bases, and 10 bases lay in between. The V gene's germline CDR1 is MNHEY and CDR2 SMNVEV (reference sequence). This CDR3 is 13 amino acids long. Specimen: CD4+ or CD8+ T cells sorted from blood, collected in a trial of the OX40 agonist ivuxolimab. This chain joins TRBV27 and TRBJ2-5, with a possible D match to TRBD2 (6 bases). The origin of this receptor is an adult with an advanced solid tumor such as melanoma, head and neck, liver or kidney cancer. The CDR3 nucleotides read TGTGCCAGCAGTTTTCGGGAGCGGGAGACCCAGTACTTC. Residues: CASSFRERETQYF.